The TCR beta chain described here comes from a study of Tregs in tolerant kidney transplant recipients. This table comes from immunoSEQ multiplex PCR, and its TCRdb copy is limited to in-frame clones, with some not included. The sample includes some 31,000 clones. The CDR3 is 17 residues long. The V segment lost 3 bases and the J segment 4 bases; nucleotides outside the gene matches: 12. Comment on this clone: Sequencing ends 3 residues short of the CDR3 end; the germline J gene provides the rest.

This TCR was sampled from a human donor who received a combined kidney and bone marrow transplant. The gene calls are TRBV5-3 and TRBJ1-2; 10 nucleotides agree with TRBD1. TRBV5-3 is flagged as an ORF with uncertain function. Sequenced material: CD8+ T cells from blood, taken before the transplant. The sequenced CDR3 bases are TGTGCCAGAAGCTCCCGGGACAGGGGCCCCCGTGGCTATGGC. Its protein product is CARSSRDRGPRGYG. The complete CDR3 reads CARSSRDRGPRGYGYTF.